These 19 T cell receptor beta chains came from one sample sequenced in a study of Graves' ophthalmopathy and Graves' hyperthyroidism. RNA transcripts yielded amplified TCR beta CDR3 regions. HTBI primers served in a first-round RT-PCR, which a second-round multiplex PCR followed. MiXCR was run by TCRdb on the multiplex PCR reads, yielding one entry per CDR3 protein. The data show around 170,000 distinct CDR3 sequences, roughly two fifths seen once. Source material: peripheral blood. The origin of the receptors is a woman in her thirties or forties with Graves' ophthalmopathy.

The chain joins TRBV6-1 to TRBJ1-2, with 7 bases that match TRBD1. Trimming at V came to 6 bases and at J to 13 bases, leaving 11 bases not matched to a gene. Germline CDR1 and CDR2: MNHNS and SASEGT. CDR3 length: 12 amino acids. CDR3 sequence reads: CASSPGQVVGTF. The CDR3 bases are TGTGCCAGCAGCCCTGGACAGGTCGTTGGCACCTTC.

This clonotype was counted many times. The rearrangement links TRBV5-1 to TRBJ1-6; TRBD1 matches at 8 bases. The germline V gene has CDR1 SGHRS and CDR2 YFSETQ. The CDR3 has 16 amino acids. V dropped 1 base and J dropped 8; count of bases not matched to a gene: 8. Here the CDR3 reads CASSLFPAGGDSPLHF. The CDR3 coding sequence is TGCGCCAGCAGCTTGTTCCCGGCAGGGGGCGATTCACCCCTCCACTTT.

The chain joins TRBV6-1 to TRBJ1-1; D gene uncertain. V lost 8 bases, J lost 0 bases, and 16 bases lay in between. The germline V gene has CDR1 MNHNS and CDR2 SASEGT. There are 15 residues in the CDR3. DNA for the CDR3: TGTGCCAGCTCAAACCTCGAACGTCTGAACACTGAAGCTTTCTTT. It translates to CASSNLERLNTEAFF.

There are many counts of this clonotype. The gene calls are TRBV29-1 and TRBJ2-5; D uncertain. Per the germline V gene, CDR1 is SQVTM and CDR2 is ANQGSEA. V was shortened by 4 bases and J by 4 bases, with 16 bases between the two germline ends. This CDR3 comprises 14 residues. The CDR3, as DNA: TGCAGCGTTGTCGCGACACCTCTGCGAGAGACCCAGTACTTC. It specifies CSVVATPLRETQYF.

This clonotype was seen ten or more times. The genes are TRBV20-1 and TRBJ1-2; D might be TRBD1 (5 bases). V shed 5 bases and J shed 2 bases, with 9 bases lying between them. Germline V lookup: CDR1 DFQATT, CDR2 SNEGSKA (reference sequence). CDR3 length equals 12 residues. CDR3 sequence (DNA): TGCAGTGCTTCGGACAAAAACTATGGCTACACCTTC. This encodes CSASDKNYGYTF.

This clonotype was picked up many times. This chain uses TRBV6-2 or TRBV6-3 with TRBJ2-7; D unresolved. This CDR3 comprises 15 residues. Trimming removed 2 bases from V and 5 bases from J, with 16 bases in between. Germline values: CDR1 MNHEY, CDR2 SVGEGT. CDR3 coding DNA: TGTGCCAGCAGTTACATGGGATCCATCATGGACGAGCAGTACTTC. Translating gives CASSYMGSIMDEQYF.

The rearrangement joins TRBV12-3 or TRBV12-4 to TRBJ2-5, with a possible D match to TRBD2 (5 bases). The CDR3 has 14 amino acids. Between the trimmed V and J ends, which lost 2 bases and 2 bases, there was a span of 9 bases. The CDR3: CASSLYREQETQYF. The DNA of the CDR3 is TGTGCCAGCAGTTTATATCGGGAACAAGAGACCCAGTACTTC.

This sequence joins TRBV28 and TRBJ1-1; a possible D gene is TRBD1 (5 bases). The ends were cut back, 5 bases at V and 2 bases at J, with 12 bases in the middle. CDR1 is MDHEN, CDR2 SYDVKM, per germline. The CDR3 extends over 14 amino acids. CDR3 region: CASSPQGFNTEAFF. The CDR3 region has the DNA TGTGCCAGCAGTCCTCAGGGATTTAACACTGAAGCTTTCTTT.

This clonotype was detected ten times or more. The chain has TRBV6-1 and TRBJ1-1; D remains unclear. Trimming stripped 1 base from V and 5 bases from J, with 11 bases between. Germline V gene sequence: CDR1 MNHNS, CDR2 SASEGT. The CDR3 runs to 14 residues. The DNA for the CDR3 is TGTGCCAGCAGTGAAGTTCGATGGGGAACTGAAGCTTTCTTT. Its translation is CASSEVRWGTEAFF.

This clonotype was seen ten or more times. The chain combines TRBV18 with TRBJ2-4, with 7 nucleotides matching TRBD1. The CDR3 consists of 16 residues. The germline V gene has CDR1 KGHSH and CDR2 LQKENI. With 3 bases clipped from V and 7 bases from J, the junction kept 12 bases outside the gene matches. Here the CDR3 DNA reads TGTGCCAGCTCACCTCCGTATATCGGGACAGTCAACATTCAGTACTTC. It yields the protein CASSPPYIGTVNIQYF.

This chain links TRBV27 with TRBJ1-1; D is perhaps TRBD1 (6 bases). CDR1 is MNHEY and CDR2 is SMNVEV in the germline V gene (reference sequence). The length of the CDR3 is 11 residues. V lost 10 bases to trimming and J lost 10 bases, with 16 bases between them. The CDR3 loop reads CATVVQGGAFF. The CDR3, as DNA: TGTGCCACCGTGGTACAGGGAGGAGCTTTCTTT.

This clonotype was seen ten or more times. Here the CDR3 reads CASSLPRGLGSGYTF. The CDR3 DNA reads as TGTGCCAGCAGCCTACCCAGGGGGCTAGGTTCCGGCTACACCTTC. V gene TRBV28 combines with J gene TRBJ1-2; 8 bases fit TRBD1. The CDR3 length is 15 residues. J gave up 8 bases and V 6 bases, and 14 bases lay outside the gene matches. The germline gives CDR1 MDHEN, CDR2 SYDVKM.

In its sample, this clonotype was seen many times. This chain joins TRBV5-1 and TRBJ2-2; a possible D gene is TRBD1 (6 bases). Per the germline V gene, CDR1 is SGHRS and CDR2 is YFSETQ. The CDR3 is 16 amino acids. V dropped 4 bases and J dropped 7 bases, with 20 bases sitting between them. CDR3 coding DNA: TGCGCCAGCAGCCTCGGGACATCCTCTGGAAGCGGGGAGCTGTTTTTT. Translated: CASSLGTSSGSGELFF.

The CDR3 DNA follows: TGTGCCAGCAGTTCTCTAAAGGGAGCTTTCTTT. This encodes CASSSLKGAFF. This chain connects TRBV12-3 or TRBV12-4 to TRBJ1-1; D remains unclear. The length of the CDR3 is 11 residues. The V and J ends lost 4 bases and 10 bases respectively, with 10 bases between them.

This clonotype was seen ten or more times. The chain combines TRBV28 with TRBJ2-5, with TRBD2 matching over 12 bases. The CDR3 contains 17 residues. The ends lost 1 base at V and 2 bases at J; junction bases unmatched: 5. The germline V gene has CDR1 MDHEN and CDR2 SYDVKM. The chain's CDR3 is CASSLSSGLAGQETQYF. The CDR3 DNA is TGTGCCAGCAGTTTATCCTCTGGACTAGCGGGACAAGAGACCCAGTACTTC.

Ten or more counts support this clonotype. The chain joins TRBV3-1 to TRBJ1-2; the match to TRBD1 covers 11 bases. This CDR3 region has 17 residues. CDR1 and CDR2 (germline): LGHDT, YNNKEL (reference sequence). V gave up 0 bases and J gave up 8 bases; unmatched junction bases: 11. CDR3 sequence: CASSQDQTGQGALGYTF. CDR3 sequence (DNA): TGTGCCAGCAGCCAAGATCAAACCGGACAGGGGGCGTTAGGCTACACCTTC.

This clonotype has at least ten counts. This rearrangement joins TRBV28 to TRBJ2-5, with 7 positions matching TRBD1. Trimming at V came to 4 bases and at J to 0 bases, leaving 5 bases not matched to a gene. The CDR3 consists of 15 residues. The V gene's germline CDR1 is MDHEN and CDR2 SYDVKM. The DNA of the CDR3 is TGTGCCAGCAGTTCGGCAGGGACAGACCAAGAGACCCAGTACTTC. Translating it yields CASSSAGTDQETQYF.

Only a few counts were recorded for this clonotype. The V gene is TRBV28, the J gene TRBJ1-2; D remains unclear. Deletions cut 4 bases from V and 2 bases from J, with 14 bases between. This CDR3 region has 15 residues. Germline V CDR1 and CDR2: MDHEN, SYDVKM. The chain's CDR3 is CASSSPPAVNYGYTF. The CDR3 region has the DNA TGTGCCAGCAGTTCTCCCCCGGCCGTCAACTATGGCTACACCTTC.

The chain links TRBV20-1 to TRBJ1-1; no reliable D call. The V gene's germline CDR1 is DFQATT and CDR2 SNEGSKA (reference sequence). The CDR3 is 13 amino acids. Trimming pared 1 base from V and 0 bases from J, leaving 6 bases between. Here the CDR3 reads CSARGRVNTEAFF. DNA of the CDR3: TGCAGTGCTAGAGGAAGGGTGAACACTGAAGCTTTCTTT.